The clone carrying this T cell receptor (beta chain) came up a few times. What it binds is not known. From the reads, TCRdb called clonotypes with MiXCR, one entry per CDR3 protein. Of hundreds of thousands of distinct CDR3 sequences in the sample, 30% to 40% were seen once. Looked up from germline, CDR1 is SEHNR and CDR2 is FQNEAQ (reference sequence). J gave up 7 bases and V 4 bases, and 11 bases lay outside the gene matches. CDR3 size: 15 residues. This specimen belongs to a study of T cell repertoires in cytomegalovirus infection. At the level of the study: Matching HLA type, along with CMV infection, was indicated by public TCR beta signatures. Broader study findings: HLA-C-restricted TCR beta clonotypes specific for CMV led the ex vivo response. There were carriers of CMV plus the relevant HLA, and cumulative public TCR beta family frequency identified them.

The source material was cultured CD8+ T cells from PBMCs, sampled from culture after CMV antigen stimulation. The chain is built from TRBV7-9 and TRBJ1-2; 8 nucleotides line up with TRBD1. This clonotype originated in a human donor in good health (CMV status not recorded). Some clones in this sample may be carry-over from other donors' samples. This chain's CDR3 is CASSSPRDRTIGYTF. For the CDR3, the DNA is TGTGCCAGCAGCTCACCCCGGGACAGGACTATTGGCTACACCTTC.